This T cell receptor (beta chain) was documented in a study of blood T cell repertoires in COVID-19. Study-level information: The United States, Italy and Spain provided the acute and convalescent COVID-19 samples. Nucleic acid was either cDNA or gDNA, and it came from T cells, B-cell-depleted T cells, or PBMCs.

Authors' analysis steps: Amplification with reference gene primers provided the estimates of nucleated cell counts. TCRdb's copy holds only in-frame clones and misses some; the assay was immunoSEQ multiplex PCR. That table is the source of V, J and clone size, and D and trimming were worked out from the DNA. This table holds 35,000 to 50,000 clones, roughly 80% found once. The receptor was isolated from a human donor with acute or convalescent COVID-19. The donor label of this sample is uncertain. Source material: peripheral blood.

The CDR3 region is CASSSSGAGELFF. CDR3 nucleotides: TGTGCCAGCAGTTCTAGCGGGGCCGGGGAGCTGTTTTTT. The chain combines TRBV27 with TRBJ2-2; 9 bases align to TRBD2. Germline CDR1 MNHEY, CDR2 SMNVEV (reference sequence). Trimming at V came to 4 bases and at J to 6 bases, leaving 0 bases not matched to a gene. This CDR3 has 13 residues.